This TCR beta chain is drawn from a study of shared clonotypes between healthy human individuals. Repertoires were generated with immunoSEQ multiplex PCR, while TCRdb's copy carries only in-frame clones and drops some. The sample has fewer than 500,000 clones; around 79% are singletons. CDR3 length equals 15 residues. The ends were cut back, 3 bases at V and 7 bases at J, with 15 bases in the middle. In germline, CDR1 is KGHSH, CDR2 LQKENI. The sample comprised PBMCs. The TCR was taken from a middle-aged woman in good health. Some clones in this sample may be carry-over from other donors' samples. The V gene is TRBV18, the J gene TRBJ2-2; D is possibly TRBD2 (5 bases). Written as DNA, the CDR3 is TGTGCCAGCTCACCGCTACAGTTGGGAGACGGGGAGCTGTTTTTT. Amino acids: CASSPLQLGDGELFF.